The entry below describes one TCR beta chain. What this receptor recognizes is not known. No base-level quality is on record; no much larger clone is a single base apart. The sample originates from a study of blood T cell repertoires in COVID-19 (dated by TCRdb to about 2020). Some background on the complete study: Collaborator samples came from the United States, Italy and Spain and covered acute and convalescent phases of COVID-19. The material from the prospective study consisted of cDNA or gDNA derived from T cells, B-cell-depleted T cells, or PBMCs. Subjects who had been exposed to COVID-19, were actively infected with it, or had recovered from it provided the deeply sampled blood TCRbeta repertoires that made up the dataset. A freely available public database, intended as a resource for researchers studying the immune response to SARS-CoV-2, is where the repertoires were released. Samples were obtained from the ongoing ImmuneRACE study (first 160 participants) and from about 1,300 subjects provided by 6 global collaborators. The sample metadata nearly always contained a de-identified subject ID, COVID-19 status, age in years and sex. Where available, HLA class I and class II types were taken from metadata supplied by the sample provider and were not determined by assay-based typing. Study-level results and caveats: How much clinical and demographic metadata was included differed by source and by participant, and the metadata was provided uncurated.

TCRbeta CDR3 regions were amplified from genomic DNA using the immunoSEQ Assay, a bias-controlled multiplex PCR. In the paper's pipeline: Nucleated cell counts per sample were estimated from amplification of reference gene primers within the assay. Sequence reads were collapsed and filtered to measure the absolute abundance of every unique TCRbeta CDR3 rearrangement. For each sample, productive Simpson clonality was calculated as the square root of Simpson's diversity index across productive rearrangements. TCRdb took over this immuneACCESS table, retaining in-frame rearrangements with V and J assigned. Such tables are incomplete; in checked studies, under half of the missing clones stem from an unresolved V gene, and the remainder is unexplained. V and J calls and clone size are as listed in that table; D and trimming were resolved from the DNA. The sample table contains approximately 120,000 clones; only one count was recorded for 75% to 85% of them. The ten largest clones represent around 9.3% of the sample.

The collaborating institutions used their own protocols to collect whole blood in K2EDTA tubes. For TCRbeta analysis, collaborator samples were shipped as frozen whole blood, as isolated PBMCs, or as DNA extracted from either sample type. The sample taken for sequencing was peripheral blood. This receptor was obtained from a human donor in a cohort sampled during active COVID-19.

Here is the DNA: TGTGCCACCAGCAGAGGCCGAGATGGCTACACCTTC. This codes for CATSRGRDGYTF. In this chain, TRBV15 is recombined with TRBJ1-2, with the D gene uncertain. Cut back by 1 base and 6 bases, the V and J ends lie 6 bases apart. The CDR3 runs 12 residues from the cysteine to the phenylalanine. Only CDR3 DNA remains: 36 bases, in frame from the first base. Reading the germline V gene (reference sequence) gives CDR1 LNHNV and CDR2 YYDKDF.